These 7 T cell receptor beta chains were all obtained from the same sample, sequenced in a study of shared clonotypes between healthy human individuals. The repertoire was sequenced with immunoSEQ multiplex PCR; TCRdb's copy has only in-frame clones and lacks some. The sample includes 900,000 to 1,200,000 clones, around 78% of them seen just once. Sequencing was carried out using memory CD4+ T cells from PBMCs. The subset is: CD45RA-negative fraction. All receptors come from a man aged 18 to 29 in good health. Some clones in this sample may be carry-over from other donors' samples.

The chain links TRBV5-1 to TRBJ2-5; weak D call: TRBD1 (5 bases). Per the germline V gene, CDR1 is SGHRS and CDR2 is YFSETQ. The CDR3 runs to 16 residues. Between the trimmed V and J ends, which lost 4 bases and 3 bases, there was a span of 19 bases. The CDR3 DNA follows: TGCGCCAGCAGCCCCCAGGGAATTACAGGAGAAGAGACCCAGTACTTC. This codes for CASSPQGITGEETQYF.

CDR3 sequence reads: CASTNTDTQYF. CDR3 DNA: TGTGCCAGCACGAACACAGATACGCAGTATTTT. The rearrangement links TRBV7-2 to TRBJ2-3; D is unclear. CDR3 size: 11 residues. V was cut by 7 bases and J by 2 bases, with 4 bases left in between. Germline V gives CDR1 SGHTA, CDR2 FQGNSA.

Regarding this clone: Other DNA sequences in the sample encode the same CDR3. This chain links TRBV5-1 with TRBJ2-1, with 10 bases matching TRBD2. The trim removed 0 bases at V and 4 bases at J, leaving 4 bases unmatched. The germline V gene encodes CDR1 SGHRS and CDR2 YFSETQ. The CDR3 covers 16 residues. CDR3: CASSLVPSGSYNEQFF. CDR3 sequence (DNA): TGCGCCAGCAGCTTGGTGCCTAGCGGGAGTTACAATGAGCAGTTCTTC.

The CDR3 region is CASSPLGREGQETQYF. The CDR3 bases are TGTGCCAGCAGTCCACTTGGGCGGGAGGGACAAGAGACCCAGTACTTC. The chain uses TRBV28 and TRBJ2-5, with 9 bases aligning to TRBD2. There are 16 residues in the CDR3. In germline, CDR1 is MDHEN, CDR2 SYDVKM. Trimming cost V 5 bases and J 2 bases; bases outside gene matches: 9.

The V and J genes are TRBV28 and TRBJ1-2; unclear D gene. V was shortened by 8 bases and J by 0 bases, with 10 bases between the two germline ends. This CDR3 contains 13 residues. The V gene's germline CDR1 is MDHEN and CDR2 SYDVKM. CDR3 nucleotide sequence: TGTGCCAGCCGGGCAGCAGCTAACTATGGCTACACCTTC. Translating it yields CASRAAANYGYTF.

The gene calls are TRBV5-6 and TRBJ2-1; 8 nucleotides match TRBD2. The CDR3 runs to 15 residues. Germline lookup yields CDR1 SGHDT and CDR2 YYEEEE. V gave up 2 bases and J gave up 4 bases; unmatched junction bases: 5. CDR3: CASSFVVAGYNEQFF. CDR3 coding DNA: TGTGCCAGCAGCTTCGTTGTAGCGGGGTACAATGAGCAGTTCTTC.

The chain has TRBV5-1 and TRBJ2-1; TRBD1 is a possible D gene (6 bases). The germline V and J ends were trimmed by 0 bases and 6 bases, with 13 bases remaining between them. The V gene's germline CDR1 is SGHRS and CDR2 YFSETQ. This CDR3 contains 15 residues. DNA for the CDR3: TGCGCCAGCAGCTTGGTGCAGGGGTCGGGCAATGAGCAGTTCTTC. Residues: CASSLVQGSGNEQFF.